The 11 T cell receptor beta chains in this list originate from one sample, sequenced in a study of cytomegalovirus exposure and HLA in healthy donors. PCR used 60 Vbeta primers and 13 Jbeta primers. TCRdb's table, derived via immunoSEQ multiplex PCR, lists solely in-frame clones and lacks some. The sample holds around 180,000 clones, roughly 78% seen once. The sample consisted of PBMCs. The source of these receptors is a woman in her 40s in good health and CMV-seronegative.

V usage is TRBV2 and J usage is TRBJ2-1; 12 positions match TRBD2. This CDR3 contains 14 residues. Per germline, CDR1 SNHLY and CDR2 FYNNEI. J was trimmed by 14 bases and V by 6 bases; bases with no gene match: 11. CDR3 region: CASSPPTSGSQEFF. The CDR3 DNA reads as TGTGCCAGCAGCCCCCCGACTAGCGGGAGTCAAGAGTTCTTC.

This chain connects TRBV7-2 to TRBJ2-3; TRBD2 agrees at 9 bases. Germline V lookup: CDR1 SGHTA, CDR2 FQGNSA. The CDR3 extends over 17 amino acids. Trimming at V came to 2 bases and at J to 8 bases, leaving 14 bases not matched to a gene. The CDR3 reads CASSLRVGREGPGTQYF. The CDR3, as DNA: TGTGCCAGCAGCTTACGCGTCGGGCGGGAGGGCCCAGGTACGCAGTATTTT.

V and J are TRBV19 and TRBJ1-3; D remains unclear. This CDR3 spans 16 amino acids. CDR1 LNHDA and CDR2 SQIVND come from the germline V gene (reference sequence). V was pared by 3 bases and J by 2 bases, with 14 bases between. The CDR3 coding sequence is TGTGCCAGTAGTATTCACCAGGCTAATGCTGGAAACACCATATATTTT. This codes for CASSIHQANAGNTIYF.

This sequence joins TRBV6-5 and TRBJ2-7; D remains unclear. The V end lost 0 bases, the J end lost 2 bases, and 11 bases lay between the germline ends. Per germline, CDR1 MNHEY and CDR2 SVGAGI. The CDR3 is made up of 15 amino acids. The CDR3 region is CASSYSVAGTYEQYF. Written as DNA, the CDR3 is TGTGCCAGCAGTTACTCAGTCGCAGGTACCTACGAGCAGTACTTC.

The chain is built from TRBV29-1 and TRBJ2-1, with 9 bases identical to TRBD2. Germline V gives CDR1 SQVTM, CDR2 ANQGSEA. With V trimmed by 3 bases and J by 10 bases, 10 bases remained unmatched. This CDR3 spans 14 amino acids. In DNA, the CDR3 is TGCAGCGTTGAGCCGGTTCTAGCGGGAAAGGAGCAGTTCTTC. Protein product: CSVEPVLAGKEQFF.

CDR3 nucleotide sequence: TGTGCCAGCAGCCTAGACGGACTTTCGTCTGGAAACACCATATATTTT. It codes for CASSLDGLSSGNTIYF. The chain links TRBV7-9 to TRBJ1-3; D is ambiguous. V was shortened by 5 bases and J by 1 base, with 15 bases between the two germline ends. The CDR3 totals 16 residues. Germline CDR1 and CDR2: SEHNR and FQNEAQ (reference sequence).

The chain recombines TRBV5-1 with TRBJ2-7; 7 nucleotides agree with TRBD2. From germline, CDR1 is SGHRS and CDR2 YFSETQ. CDR3 length equals 13 residues. J gave up 4 bases and V 3 bases, and 4 bases lay outside the gene matches. CDR3 nucleotide sequence: TGCGCCAGCAGCTCCCCCGGGAGGTACGAGCAGTACTTC. Translation: CASSSPGRYEQYF.

The chain joins TRBV30 to TRBJ2-3; no firm D call. CDR3 length: 11 residues. The germline V gene encodes CDR1 GTSNPN and CDR2 SVGIG (reference sequence). Trimming left V 5 bases short and J 2 bases short, with 5 bases between. In DNA, the CDR3 is TGTGCCTGGGCCTACACAGATACGCAGTATTTT. Its protein product is CAWAYTDTQYF.

The chain links TRBV19 to TRBJ2-7; 10 bases map to TRBD2. The germline CDR1 and CDR2 sequences are LNHDA and SQIVND (reference sequence). V trimming: 1 base; J trimming: 6 bases; junction bases outside the gene matches: 6. This CDR3 has 15 amino acids. The CDR3 region has the DNA TGTGCCAGTAGTATAGCCCCTAGCGGGAGCAGCGAGCAGTACTTC. Protein: CASSIAPSGSSEQYF.

The chain has TRBV19 and TRBJ1-2; TRBD1 matches 7 bases. CDR3 length equals 13 residues. V dropped 4 bases and J dropped 8; count of bases not matched to a gene: 7. Germline-derived CDR1 and CDR2 are LNHDA and SQIVND (reference sequence). CDR3 DNA sequence: TGTGCCAGTAGTACAGGGGGGAACTTGGGCTACACCTTC. Amino acid sequence: CASSTGGNLGYTF.

The genes are TRBV6-1 and TRBJ2-1; 12 bases align to TRBD2. V shed 4 bases and J 2 bases; nucleotides not matched to a gene: 3. This CDR3 is 16 amino acids long. The germline V gene has CDR1 MNHNS and CDR2 SASEGT. CDR3 in amino acids: CASSVASGGAYNEQFF. DNA for the CDR3: TGTGCCAGCAGTGTGGCTAGCGGGGGGGCCTACAATGAGCAGTTCTTC.